The text below deals with one T cell receptor beta chain. The sample is drawn from a study of blood T cell repertoires in COVID-19. In the study overall: Sites in the United States, Italy and Spain provided acute and convalescent COVID-19 samples.

In the study's own analysis: Nucleated cell number was recorded as an estimate derived from reference gene primer amplification. Libraries were prepared by immunoSEQ multiplex PCR; TCRdb keeps only in-frame clonotypes and omits some of them. The DNA gave D and trimming, while V, J and clone size come from that table. This table holds roughly 24,000 clones, 89% found once. Germline V gene lookup returns CDR1 SGHTS and CDR2 YDEGEE. The CDR3 totals 12 residues. V lost 3 bases, J lost 3 bases, and 7 bases lay in between. This receptor was taken from a woman in her sixties or seventies with active COVID-19. Sequencing was performed on peripheral blood. The chain is built from TRBV5-8 and TRBJ2-7, with no clear D. CDR3 nucleotides: TGTGCCAGCAGCTCCCCATTCTACGAGCAGTACTTC. Translating gives CASSSPFYEQYF.